This T cell receptor beta chain was identified during a study of blood T cell repertoires in COVID-19. Sequenced by immunoSEQ multiplex PCR; TCRdb stores in-frame clones only, minus some. In the table there are 170,000 or so clones, more than 75% of which are singletons. Germline lookup yields CDR1 LGHDT and CDR2 YNNKEL (reference sequence). This CDR3 has 15 residues. V lost 3 bases to trimming and J lost 2 bases, with 14 bases between them. The chain uses TRBV3-1 (or the pseudogene TRBV3-2) and TRBJ2-7, with a possible D match to TRBD1 (6 bases). Sequencing input: PBMCs or T cells enriched from blood (not recorded which). The clonotype was recovered from a woman between 50 and 59 years old who had recovered from COVID-19. The CDR3 bases are TGTGCCAGCAGCCAGGACGGGACAAGGGCCTACGAGCAGTACTTC. It encodes CASSQDGTRAYEQYF.